The clone carrying this T cell receptor (beta chain) was picked up many times. Its matching antigen is unknown. The data derive from a study of Graves' ophthalmopathy and Graves' hyperthyroidism. General observations from the study: A model of 13 signatures distinguished ophthalmopathy from stable hyperthyroidism at roughly 86% sensitivity and roughly 82% specificity.

Lactation, pregnancy, uncontrolled infections and other autoimmune diseases were all grounds for excluding patients. PBMCs were obtained from 9.5 to 10 ml of fresh peripheral blood. Amplified TCR beta CDR3 regions were obtained using RNA transcripts as template. The first round was an RT-PCR with HTBI primers, and the second round was a multiplex PCR. TCRdb recomputed calls from the multiplex PCR reads with MiXCR, one row per CDR3 protein. The sample lists under 350,000 distinct CDR3 sequences; roughly a sixth were seen once. This TCR was recovered from an adult man with Graves' ophthalmopathy. Sequenced material: peripheral blood.

The CDR3 DNA reads as TGCAGTCAGCTTACTAGCGGGAGAGGCGAGCAGTACTTC. Its translation is CSQLTSGRGEQYF. This sequence joins TRBV20-1 and TRBJ2-7; 11 bases agree with TRBD2. J was trimmed by 6 bases and V by 8 bases; bases with no gene match: 9. CDR3 length: 13 residues. CDR1 and CDR2 (germline): DFQATT, SNEGSKA (reference sequence).